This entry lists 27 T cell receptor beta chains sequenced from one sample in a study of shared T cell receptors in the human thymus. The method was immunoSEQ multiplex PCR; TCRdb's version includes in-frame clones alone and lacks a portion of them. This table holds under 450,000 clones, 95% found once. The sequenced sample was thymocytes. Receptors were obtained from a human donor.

The CDR3 coding sequence is TGCAGCGCCCCGATGTCCGGGACCGGGGAGCTGTTTTTT. Protein product: CSAPMSGTGELFF. The chain combines TRBV29-1 with TRBJ2-2; D gene uncertain. This CDR3 contains 13 residues. Germline V CDR1 and CDR2: SQVTM, ANQGSEA. V was trimmed by 7 bases and J by 5 bases, leaving 14 bases between them.

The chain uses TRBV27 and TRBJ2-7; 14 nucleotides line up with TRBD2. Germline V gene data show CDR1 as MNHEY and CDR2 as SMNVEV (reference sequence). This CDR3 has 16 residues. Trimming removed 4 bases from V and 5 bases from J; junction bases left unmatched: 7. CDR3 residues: CASSYTGLAGAHEQYF. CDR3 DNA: TGTGCCAGCAGTTACACGGGACTAGCGGGAGCCCACGAGCAGTACTTC.

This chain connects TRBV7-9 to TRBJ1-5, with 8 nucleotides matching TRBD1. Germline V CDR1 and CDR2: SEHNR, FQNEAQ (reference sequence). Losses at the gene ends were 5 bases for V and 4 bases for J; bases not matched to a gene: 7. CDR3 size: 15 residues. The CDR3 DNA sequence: TGTGCCAGCAGCCGGACAGGGATTGGAAATCAGCCCCAGCATTTT. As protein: CASSRTGIGNQPQHF.

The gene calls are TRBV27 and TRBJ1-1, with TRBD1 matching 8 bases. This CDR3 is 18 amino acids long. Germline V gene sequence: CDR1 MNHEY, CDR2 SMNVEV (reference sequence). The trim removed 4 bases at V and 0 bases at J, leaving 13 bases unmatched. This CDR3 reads CASSYVLGQGKMNTEAFF. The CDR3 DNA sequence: TGTGCCAGCAGTTACGTTCTTGGACAGGGAAAAATGAACACTGAAGCTTTCTTT.

CDR3 in amino acids: CASRREEGRDTQYF. The CDR3 DNA follows: TGTGCCAGCAGAAGAGAGGAGGGAAGAGATACGCAGTATTTT. The chain carries TRBV6-5 and TRBJ2-3; D perhaps matches TRBD2 (6 bases). V was pared by 6 bases and J by 5 bases, with 15 bases between. The CDR3 sequence is 14 residues long. Looked up from germline, CDR1 is MNHEY and CDR2 is SVGAGI.

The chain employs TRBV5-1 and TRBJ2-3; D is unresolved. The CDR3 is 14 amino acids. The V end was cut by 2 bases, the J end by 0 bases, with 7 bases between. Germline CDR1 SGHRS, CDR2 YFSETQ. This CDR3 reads CASSLDGSTDTQYF. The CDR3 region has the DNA TGCGCCAGCAGCTTAGACGGAAGCACAGATACGCAGTATTTT.

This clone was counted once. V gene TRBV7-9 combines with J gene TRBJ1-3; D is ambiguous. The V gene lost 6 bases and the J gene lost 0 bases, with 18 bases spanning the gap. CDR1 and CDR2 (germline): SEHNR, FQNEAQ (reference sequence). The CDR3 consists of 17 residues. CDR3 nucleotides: TGTGCCAGCAGTGATTATATTACCGCCTTCTCTGGAAACACCATATATTTT. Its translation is CASSDYITAFSGNTIYF.

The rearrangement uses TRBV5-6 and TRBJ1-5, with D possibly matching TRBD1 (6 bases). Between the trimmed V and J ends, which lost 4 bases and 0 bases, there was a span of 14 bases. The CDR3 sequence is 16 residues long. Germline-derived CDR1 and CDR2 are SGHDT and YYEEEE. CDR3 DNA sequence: TGTGCCAGCAGCGTCGGGACAACTTATAGCAATCAGCCCCAGCATTTT. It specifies CASSVGTTYSNQPQHF.

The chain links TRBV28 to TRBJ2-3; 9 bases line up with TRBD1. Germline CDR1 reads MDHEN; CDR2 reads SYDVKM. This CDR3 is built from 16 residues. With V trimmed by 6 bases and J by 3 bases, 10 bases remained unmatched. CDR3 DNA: TGTGCCAGCAGCCCCTTACTGACAGGGGGTACAGATACGCAGTATTTT. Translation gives CASSPLLTGGTDTQYF.

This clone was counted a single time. The CDR3 protein is CASSPEGRNQPQHF. The CDR3 region has the DNA TGTGCCAGCAGCCCCGAGGGCAGAAATCAGCCCCAGCATTTT. This chain links TRBV7-2 with TRBJ1-5; D remains unclear. V was pared by 5 bases and J by 4 bases, with 12 bases between. The CDR3 runs to 14 residues. Germline lookup yields CDR1 SGHTA and CDR2 FQGNSA.

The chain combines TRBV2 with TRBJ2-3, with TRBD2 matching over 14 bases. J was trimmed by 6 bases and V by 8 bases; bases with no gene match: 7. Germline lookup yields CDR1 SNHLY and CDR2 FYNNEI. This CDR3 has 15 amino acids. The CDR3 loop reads CASGVTSGRDDTQYF. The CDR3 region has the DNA TGTGCCAGCGGTGTGACTAGCGGGAGGGACGATACGCAGTATTTT.

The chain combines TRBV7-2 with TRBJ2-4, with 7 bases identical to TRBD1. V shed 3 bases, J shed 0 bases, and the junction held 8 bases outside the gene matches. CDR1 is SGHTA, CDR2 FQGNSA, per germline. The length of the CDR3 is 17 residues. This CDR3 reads CASSFTGTVIAKNIQYF. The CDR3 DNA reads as TGTGCCAGCAGCTTTACCGGGACAGTGATAGCCAAAAACATTCAGTACTTC.

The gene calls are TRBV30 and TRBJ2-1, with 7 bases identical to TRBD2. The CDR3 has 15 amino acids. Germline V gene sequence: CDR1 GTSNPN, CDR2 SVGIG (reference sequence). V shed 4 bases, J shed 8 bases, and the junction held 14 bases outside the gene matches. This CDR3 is CAWKGRVGGNHEQFF. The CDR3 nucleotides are TGTGCCTGGAAAGGAAGGGTGGGGGGGAACCATGAGCAGTTCTTC.

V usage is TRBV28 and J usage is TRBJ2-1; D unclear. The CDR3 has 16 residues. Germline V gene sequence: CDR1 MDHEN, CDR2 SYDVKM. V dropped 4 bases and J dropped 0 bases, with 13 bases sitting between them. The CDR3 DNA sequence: TGTGCCAGCAGTTCGAAAGCGCTTAGCTCCTACAATGAGCAGTTCTTC. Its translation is CASSSKALSSYNEQFF.

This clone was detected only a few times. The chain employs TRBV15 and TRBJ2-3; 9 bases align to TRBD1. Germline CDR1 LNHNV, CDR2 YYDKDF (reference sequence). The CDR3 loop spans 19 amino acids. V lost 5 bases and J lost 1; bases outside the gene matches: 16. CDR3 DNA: TGTGCCACCAGCCGGAGAATCCTTCGGGACAGGGCCCGCACAGATACGCAGTATTTT. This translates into CATSRRILRDRARTDTQYF.

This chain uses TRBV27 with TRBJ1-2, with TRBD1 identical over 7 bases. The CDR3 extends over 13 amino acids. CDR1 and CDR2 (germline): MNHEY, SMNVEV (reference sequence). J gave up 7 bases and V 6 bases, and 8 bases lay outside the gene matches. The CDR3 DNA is TGTGCCAGCAGCCGGGACAGATCCCTTGGCTACACCTTC. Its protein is CASSRDRSLGYTF.

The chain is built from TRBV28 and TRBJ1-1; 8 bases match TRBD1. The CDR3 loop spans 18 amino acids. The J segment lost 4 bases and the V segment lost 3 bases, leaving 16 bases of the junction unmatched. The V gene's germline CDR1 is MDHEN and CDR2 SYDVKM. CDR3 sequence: CASSLVGQGASGVTEAFF. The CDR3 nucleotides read TGTGCCAGCAGTTTGGTAGGTCAGGGGGCAAGTGGAGTCACTGAAGCTTTCTTT.

The CDR3 nucleotides are TGTGCCAGCAGCCATAAAGCGGGAGGAGGCGACGAGCAGTACTTC. This sequence encodes CASSHKAGGGDEQYF. V and J are TRBV14 and TRBJ2-7; TRBD2 matches at 9 bases. The CDR3 spans 15 residues. Germline V lookup: CDR1 SGHDN, CDR2 FVKESK. V gave up 3 bases and J gave up 5 bases; unmatched junction bases: 8. The full variable domain, completed using reference TRBV14 and TRBJ2-7, is EAGVTQFPSHSVIEKGQTVTLRCDPISGHDNLYWYRRVMGKEIKFLLHFVKESKQDESGMPNNRFLAERTGGTYSTLKVQPAELEDSGVYFCASSHKAGGGDEQYFGPGTRLTVT.

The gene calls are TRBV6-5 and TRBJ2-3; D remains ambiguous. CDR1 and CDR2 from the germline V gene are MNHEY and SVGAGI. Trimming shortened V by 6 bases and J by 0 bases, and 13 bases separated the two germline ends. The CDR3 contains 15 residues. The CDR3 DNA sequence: TGTGCCAGCAGCTCCTTCCTCGCCAGCACAGATACGCAGTATTTT. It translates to CASSSFLASTDTQYF.

For the CDR3, the DNA is TGTGCCAGCAGTTTTTACAGGGGACACGCTGGGGCCAACGTCCTGACTTTC. Protein product: CASSFYRGHAGANVLTF. The chain employs TRBV28 and TRBJ2-6; the match to TRBD1 covers 7 bases. CDR3 size: 17 residues. Per the germline V gene, CDR1 is MDHEN and CDR2 is SYDVKM. The junction had 7 bases not matched to a gene; V was cut back by 3 bases and J by 2 bases.

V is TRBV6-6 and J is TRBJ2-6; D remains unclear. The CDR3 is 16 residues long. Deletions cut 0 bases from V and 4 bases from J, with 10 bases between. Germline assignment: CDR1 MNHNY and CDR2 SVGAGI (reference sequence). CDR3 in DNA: TGTGCCAGCAGTTACTCGATAGGGCCAGGGGCCAACGTCCTGACTTTC. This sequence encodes CASSYSIGPGANVLTF.

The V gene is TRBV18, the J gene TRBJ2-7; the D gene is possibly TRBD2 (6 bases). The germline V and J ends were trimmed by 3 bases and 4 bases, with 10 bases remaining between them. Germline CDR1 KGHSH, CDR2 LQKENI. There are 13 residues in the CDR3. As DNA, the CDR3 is TGTGCCAGCTCACCCATCCGGGAGTACGAGCAGTACTTC. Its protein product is CASSPIREYEQYF. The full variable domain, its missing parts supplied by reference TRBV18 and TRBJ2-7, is NAGVMQNPRHLVRRRGQEARLRCSPMKGHSHVYWYRQLPEEGLKFMVYLQKENIIDESGMPKERFSAEFPKEGPSILRIQQVVRGDSAAYFCASSPIREYEQYFGPGTRLTVT.

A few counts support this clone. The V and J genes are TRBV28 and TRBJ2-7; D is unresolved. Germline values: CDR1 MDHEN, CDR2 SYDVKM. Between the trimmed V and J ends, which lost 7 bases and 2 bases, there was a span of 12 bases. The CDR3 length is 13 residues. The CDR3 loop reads CASNSPGTYEQYF. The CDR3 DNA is TGTGCCAGCAACTCGCCAGGAACCTACGAGCAGTACTTC.

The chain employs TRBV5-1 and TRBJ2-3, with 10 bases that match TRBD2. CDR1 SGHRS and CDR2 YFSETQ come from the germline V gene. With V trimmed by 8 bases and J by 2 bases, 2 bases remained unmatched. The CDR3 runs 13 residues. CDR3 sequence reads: CASSGRNTDTQYF. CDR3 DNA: TGCGCCAGTAGCGGGAGGAACACAGATACGCAGTATTTT.

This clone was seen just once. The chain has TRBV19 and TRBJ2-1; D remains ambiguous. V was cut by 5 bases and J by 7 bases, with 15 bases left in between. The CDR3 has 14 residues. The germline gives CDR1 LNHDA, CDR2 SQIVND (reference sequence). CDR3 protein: CASSLHPTKNEQFF. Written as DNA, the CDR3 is TGTGCCAGTAGTCTCCACCCTACAAAGAATGAGCAGTTCTTC. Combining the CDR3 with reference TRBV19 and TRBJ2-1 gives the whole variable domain DGGITQSPKYLFRKEGQNVTLSCEQNLNHDAMYWYRQDPGQGLRLIYYSQIVNDFQKGDIAEGYSVSREKKESFPLTVTSAQKNPTAFYLCASSLHPTKNEQFFGPGTRLTVL.

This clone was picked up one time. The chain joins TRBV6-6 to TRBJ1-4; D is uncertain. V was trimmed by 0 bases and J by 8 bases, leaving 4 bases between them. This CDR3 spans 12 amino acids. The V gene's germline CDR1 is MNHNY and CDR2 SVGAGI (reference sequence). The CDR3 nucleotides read TGTGCCAGCAGTTACTCAGAGGAAAAACTGTTTTTT. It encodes CASSYSEEKLFF.

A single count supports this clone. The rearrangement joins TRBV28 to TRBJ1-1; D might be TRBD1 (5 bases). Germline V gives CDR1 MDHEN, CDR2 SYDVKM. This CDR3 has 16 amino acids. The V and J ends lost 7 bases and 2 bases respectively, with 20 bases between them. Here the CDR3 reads CASNQGLYGSNTEAFF. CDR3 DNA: TGTGCCAGCAATCAGGGTCTTTATGGTTCAAACACTGAAGCTTTCTTT.